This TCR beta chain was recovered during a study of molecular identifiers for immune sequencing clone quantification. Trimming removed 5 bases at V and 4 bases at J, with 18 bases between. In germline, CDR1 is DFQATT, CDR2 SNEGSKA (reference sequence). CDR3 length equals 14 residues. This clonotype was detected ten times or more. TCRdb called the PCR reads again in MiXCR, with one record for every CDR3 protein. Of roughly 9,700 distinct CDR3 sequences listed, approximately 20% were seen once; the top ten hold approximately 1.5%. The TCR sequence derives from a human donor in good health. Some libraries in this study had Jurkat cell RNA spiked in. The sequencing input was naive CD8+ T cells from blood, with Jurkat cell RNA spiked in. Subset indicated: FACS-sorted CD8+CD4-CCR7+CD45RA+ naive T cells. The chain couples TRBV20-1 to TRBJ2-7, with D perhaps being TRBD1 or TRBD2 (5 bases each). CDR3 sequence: CSAARRDGMYEQYF. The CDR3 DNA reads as TGCAGTGCTGCTCGACGGGACGGAATGTACGAGCAGTACTTC.